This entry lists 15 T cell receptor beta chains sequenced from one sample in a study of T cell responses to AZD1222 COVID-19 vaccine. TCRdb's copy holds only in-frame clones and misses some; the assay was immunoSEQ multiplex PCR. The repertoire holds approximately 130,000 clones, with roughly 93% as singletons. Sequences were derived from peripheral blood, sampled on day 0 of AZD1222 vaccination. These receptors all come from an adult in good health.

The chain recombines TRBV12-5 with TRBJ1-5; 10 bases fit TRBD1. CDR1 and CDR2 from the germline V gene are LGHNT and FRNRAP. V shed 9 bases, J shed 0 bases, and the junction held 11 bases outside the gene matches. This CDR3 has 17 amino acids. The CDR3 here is CARNRDRGGHSNQPQHF. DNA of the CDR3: TGTGCTAGAAACCGGGACAGGGGTGGGCATAGCAATCAGCCCCAGCATTTT.

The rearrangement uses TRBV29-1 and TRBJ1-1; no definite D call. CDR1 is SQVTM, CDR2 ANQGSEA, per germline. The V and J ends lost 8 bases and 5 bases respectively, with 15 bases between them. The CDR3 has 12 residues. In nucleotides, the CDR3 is TGCAGCTTCTTCCCGGGAGGGACTGAAGCTTTCTTT. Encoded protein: CSFFPGGTEAFF. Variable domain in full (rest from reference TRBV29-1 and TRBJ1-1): SAVISQKPSRDICQRGTSLTIQCQVDSQVTMMFWYRQQPGQSLTLIATANQGSEATYESGFVIDKFPISRPNLTFSTLTVSNMSPEDSSIYLCSFFPGGTEAFFGQGTRLTVV.

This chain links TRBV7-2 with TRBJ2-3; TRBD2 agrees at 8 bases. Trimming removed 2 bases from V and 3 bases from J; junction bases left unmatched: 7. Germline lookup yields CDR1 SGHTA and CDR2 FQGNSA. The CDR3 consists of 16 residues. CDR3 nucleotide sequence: TGTGCCAGCAGCTTAAGGCCGGGGGGGAGTACAGATACGCAGTATTTT. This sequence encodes CASSLRPGGSTDTQYF.

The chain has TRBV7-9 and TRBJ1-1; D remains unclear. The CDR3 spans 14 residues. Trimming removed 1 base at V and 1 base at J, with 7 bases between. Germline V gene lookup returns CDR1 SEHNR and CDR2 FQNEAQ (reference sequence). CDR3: CASSLELGNTEAFF. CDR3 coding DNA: TGTGCCAGCAGCTTAGAGCTTGGGAACACTGAAGCTTTCTTT.

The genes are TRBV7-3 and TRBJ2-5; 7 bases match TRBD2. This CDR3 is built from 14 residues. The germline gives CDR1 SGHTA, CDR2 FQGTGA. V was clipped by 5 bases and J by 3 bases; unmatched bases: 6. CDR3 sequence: CASSLSAGEETQYF. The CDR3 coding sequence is TGTGCCAGCAGCCTAAGCGCGGGGGAAGAGACCCAGTACTTC.

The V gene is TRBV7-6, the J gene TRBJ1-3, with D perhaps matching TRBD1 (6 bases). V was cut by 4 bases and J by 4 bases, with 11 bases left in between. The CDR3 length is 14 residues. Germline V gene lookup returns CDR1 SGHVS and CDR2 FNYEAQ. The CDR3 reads CASSSTGWGNTIYF. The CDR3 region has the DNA TGTGCCAGCAGCTCCACAGGGTGGGGAAACACCATATATTTT.

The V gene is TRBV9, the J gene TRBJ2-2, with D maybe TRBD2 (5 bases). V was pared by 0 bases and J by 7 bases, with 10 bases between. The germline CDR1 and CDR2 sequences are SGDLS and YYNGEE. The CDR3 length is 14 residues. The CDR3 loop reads CASSVGAEGGELFF. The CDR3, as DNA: TGTGCCAGCAGCGTAGGAGCCGAGGGCGGGGAGCTGTTTTTT. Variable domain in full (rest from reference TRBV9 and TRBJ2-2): DSGVTQTPKHLITATGQRVTLRCSPRSGDLSVYWYQQSLDQGLQFLIQYYNGEERAKGNILERFSAQQFPDLHSELNLSSLELGDSALYFCASSVGAEGGELFFGEGSRLTVL.

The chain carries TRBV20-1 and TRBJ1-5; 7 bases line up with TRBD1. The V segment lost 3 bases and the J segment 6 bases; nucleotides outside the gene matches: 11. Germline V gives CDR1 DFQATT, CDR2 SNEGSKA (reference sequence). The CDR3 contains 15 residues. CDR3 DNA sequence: TGCAGTGCTAGTTCGAACACAGGGGATTTTCAGCCCCAGCATTTT. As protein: CSASSNTGDFQPQHF.

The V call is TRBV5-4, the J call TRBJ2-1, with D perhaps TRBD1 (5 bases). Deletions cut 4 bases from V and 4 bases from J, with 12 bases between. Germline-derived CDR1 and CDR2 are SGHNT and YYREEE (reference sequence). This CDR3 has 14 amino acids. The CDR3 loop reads CASSLRQPYNEQFF. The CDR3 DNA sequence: TGTGCCAGCAGCCTCAGACAGCCATACAATGAGCAGTTCTTC.

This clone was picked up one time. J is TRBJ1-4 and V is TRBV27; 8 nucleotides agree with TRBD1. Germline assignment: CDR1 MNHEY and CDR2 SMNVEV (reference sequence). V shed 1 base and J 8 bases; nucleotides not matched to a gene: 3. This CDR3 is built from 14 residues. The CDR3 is CASSLLGQEEKLFF. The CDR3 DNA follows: TGTGCCAGCAGTTTATTGGGACAGGAGGAAAAACTGTTTTTT.

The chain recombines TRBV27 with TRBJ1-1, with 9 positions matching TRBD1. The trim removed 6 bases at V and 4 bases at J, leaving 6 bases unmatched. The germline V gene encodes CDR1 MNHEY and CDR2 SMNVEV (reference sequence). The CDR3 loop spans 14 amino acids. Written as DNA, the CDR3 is TGTGCCAGCAGGGTGACAGGGGGGCTCACTGAAGCTTTCTTT. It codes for CASRVTGGLTEAFF.

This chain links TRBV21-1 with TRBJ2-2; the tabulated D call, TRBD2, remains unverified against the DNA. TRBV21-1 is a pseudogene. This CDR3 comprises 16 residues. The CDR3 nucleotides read TGTGCCAGCAGCGGCCGTTTGGGACTAGCGGGGGGGGAGCTGTTTTTT. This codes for CASSGRLGLAGGELFF.

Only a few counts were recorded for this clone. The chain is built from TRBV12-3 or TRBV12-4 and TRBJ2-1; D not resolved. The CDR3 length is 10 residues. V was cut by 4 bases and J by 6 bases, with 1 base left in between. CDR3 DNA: TGTGCCAGCAGTTCCAATGAGCAGTTCTTC. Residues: CASSSNEQFF.

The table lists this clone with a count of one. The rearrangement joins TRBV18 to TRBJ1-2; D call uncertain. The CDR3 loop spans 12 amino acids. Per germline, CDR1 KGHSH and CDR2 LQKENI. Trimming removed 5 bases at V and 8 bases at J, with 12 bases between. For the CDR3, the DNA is TGTGCCAGCTCAAGGCCCAACCTCGGCTACACCTTC. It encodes CASSRPNLGYTF.

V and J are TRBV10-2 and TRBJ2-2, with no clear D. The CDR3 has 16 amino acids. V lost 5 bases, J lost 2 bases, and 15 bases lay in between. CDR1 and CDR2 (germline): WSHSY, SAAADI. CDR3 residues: CASSLIRVINTGELFF. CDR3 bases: TGCGCCAGCAGTCTCATAAGGGTGATCAACACCGGGGAGCTGTTTTTT.